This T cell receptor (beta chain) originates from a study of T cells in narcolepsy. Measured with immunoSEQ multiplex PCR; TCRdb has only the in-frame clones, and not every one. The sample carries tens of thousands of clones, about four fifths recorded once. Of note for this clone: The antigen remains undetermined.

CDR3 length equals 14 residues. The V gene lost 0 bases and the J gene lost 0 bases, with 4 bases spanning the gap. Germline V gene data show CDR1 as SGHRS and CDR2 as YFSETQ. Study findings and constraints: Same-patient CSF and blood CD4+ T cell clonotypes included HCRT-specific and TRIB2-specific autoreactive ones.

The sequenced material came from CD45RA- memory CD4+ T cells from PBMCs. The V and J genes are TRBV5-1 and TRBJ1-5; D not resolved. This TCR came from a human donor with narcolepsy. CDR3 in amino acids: CASSLDGSNQPQHF. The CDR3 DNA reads TGCGCCAGCAGCTTGGACGGTAGCAATCAGCCCCAGCATTTT. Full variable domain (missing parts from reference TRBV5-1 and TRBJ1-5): KAGVTQTPRYLIKTRGQQVTLSCSPISGHRSVSWYQQTPGQGLQFLFEYFSETQRNKGNFPGRFSGRQFSNSRSEMNVSTLELGDSALYLCASSLDGSNQPQHFGDGTRLSIL.